The present T cell receptor (beta chain) was sequenced within a study of T cell changes during pregnancy in multiple sclerosis (dated by TCRdb to between 2019 and 2020). Background on the whole study: The study examined how the T cell repertoire changed over the course of pregnancy in women with multiple sclerosis.

Receptor amplification or capture employed the immunoSEQ multiplex PCR assay. This immuneACCESS table, as held by TCRdb, lists in-frame sequences with V and J called but not all clones. Of the missing ones, under half trace to an unresolved V gene in checked studies; the others have no known cause. This sample is represented by fewer than 45,000 clones; roughly nine tenths of them were singletons. The ten largest clonotypes hold 0.35% to 0.55% of the sample. In regard to this clone: What this receptor recognizes is not known. Per-base quality was not reported, and no clone a single base away is much larger than it.

From the germline V gene (reference sequence), CDR1 is LNHDA and CDR2 is SQIVND. V ends up 4 bases short and J 5 bases short, with an unmatched junction base count of 5. Spanning cysteine to phenylalanine, the CDR3 consists of 14 amino acids. Only CDR3 DNA remains: 42 bases, in frame from the first base. In this chain, TRBV19 is recombined with TRBJ1-3; TRBD1 lines up with 7 middle nucleotides. The specimen comprised CD4+ T cells from peripheral blood mononuclear cells, sampled in the third trimester of pregnancy. The source is a female donor in good health, enrolled as a control in a pregnancy study. In nucleotides, the sequence is TGTGCCAGTAGTACGGGGGACAGTCGAAACACCATATATTTT. It translates as CASSTGDSRNTIYF.